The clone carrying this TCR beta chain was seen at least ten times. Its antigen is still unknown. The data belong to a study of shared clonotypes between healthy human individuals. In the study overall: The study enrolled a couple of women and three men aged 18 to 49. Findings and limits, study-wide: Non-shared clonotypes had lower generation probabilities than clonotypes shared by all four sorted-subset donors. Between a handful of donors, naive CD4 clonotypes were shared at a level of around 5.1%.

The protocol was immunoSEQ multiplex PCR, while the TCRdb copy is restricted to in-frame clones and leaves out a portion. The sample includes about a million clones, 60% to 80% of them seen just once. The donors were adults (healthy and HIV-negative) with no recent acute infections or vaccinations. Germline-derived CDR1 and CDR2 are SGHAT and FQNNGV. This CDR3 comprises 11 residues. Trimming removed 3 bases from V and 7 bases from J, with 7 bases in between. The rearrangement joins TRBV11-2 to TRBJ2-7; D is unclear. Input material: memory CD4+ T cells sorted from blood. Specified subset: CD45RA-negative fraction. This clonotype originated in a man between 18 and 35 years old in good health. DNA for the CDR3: TGTGCCAGCAGCTTCGTTCGGGAGCAGTACTTC. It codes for CASSFVREQYF.